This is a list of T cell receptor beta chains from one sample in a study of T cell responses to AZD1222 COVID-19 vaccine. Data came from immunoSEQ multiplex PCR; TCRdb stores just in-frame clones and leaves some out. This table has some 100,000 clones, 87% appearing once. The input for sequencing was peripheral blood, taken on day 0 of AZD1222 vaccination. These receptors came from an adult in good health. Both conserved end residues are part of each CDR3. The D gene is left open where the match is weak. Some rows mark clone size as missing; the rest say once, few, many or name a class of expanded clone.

CDR3 DNA: TGTGCCAGCACAATGGACATGGCTAGCAATCAGCCCCAGCATTTT
CDR3 protein: CASTMDMASNQPQHF
clone size: -
D gene: -
J gene: TRBJ1-5
V gene: TRBV2

CDR3 DNA: TGTGCCAGCAGAGGACAGCGAAACTACAATGAGCAGTTCTTC
CDR3 protein: CASRGQRNYNEQFF
clone size: few
D gene: -
J gene: TRBJ2-1
V gene: TRBV3-1/TRBV3-2

CDR3 DNA: TGTGCCAGCAGTCCCGGGGTAGCTGGGGAGCAGTTCTTC
CDR3 protein: CASSPGVAGEQFF
clone size: -
D gene: -
J gene: TRBJ2-1
V gene: TRBV28

CDR3 DNA: TGTGCCAGCAGCTTGGGGGCAGGGGATGTCTATGGCTACACCTTC
CDR3 protein: CASSLGAGDVYGYTF
clone size: -
D gene: -
J gene: TRBJ1-2
V gene: TRBV5-5

CDR3 DNA: TGTGCCAGCAGCTTATCGGGGTACGGGGATTCACCCCTCCACTTT
CDR3 protein: CASSLSGYGDSPLHF
clone size: once
D gene: -
J gene: TRBJ1-6
V gene: TRBV13

CDR3 DNA: TGCGCCAGCAGCGAGGACCCACAGGGGGCGATGGGATACAATGAGCAGTTCTTC
CDR3 protein: CASSEDPQGAMGYNEQFF
clone size: -
D gene: TRBD1
J gene: TRBJ2-1
V gene: TRBV5-1

CDR3 DNA: TGTGCCATCAGTAACAGGTTGGCAACTAATGAAAAACTGTTTTTT
CDR3 protein: CAISNRLATNEKLFF
clone size: few
D gene: -
J gene: TRBJ1-4
V gene: TRBV10-3

CDR3 DNA: TGTGCCAGCTCACCTATCAAGTCGGGAAACACCATATATTTT
CDR3 protein: CASSPIKSGNTIYF
clone size: -
D gene: -
J gene: TRBJ1-3
V gene: TRBV18

CDR3 DNA: TGTGCCAGCAGCTCGAAAACAACGGGCAACGAGCAGTACTTC
CDR3 protein: CASSSKTTGNEQYF
clone size: -
D gene: -
J gene: TRBJ2-7
V gene: TRBV7-8

CDR3 DNA: TGCGCCAGCAGCAGACAGGGTGCGTCCACTGAAGCTTTCTTT
CDR3 protein: CASSRQGASTEAFF
clone size: -
D gene: TRBD1
J gene: TRBJ1-1
V gene: TRBV5-1

CDR3 DNA: TGTGCCAGCAGCCTTTACAATGAGCAGTTCTTC
CDR3 protein: CASSLYNEQFF
clone size: -
D gene: -
J gene: TRBJ2-1
V gene: TRBV3-1/TRBV3-2

CDR3 DNA: TGTGCCAGCAGCTTGACGGACAGACCTTCACATACGCAGTATTTT
CDR3 protein: CASSLTDRPSHTQYF
clone size: -
D gene: -
J gene: TRBJ2-3
V gene: TRBV7-2